The entry that follows covers one TCR beta chain sequence. There are many counts of this clonotype. There is no known antigen for this receptor. There are no base qualities to consult, and no much larger clone falls within one base. Library creation used 5' RACE. TCRdb records NextSeq 500 as the sequencer. In the TCR library protocol, a unique molecular identifier was attached to each TCR cDNA molecule so that PCR and sequencing errors could be corrected. The study's own analysis went as follows. TCR identification, UMI-based error correction and CDR3 extraction were performed with Decombinator tools. Expanded TCRs were defined as those above a frequency of 2 per 1,000, corresponding to the top 1% of the tumor frequency distribution. Rényi diversity was computed with the R vegan package after subsampling each repertoire 100 times to 5,000 TCRs. CDR3 similarity networks were built from amino acid triplet string-kernel similarity, with CDR3s being connected when pairwise similarity was above 0.82. TCRdb reprocessing: public reads trimmed at Q25 with fastp, clones called with MiXCR, in-frame beta chains kept. When rows share a CDR3 protein, they turn into one entry using the most common DNA and genes. V and J calls and clone size were set by TCRdb, not the authors. The sample data list about 92,000 distinct CDR3 sequences, and approximately 12% of these were observed just once. More than 40% of the sample lies in the top ten.

Taken with the paper, the label for time point translates to: sample taken at primary tumor resection. Without any cell sorting, TCR sequencing was performed on whole RNA extracted either from tumor and nontumor lung tissue or from cryopreserved PBMC samples. Samples were obtained from 70 to 85 patients with early-stage, untreated non-small cell lung cancer from the lung TRACERx cohort. Only patients with enough RNA available from two or more tumor regions were chosen for TCR sequencing. The data stem from a study of spatial heterogeneity in lung cancer (dated by TCRdb to between 2017 and 2020). Context from the whole study: More beta-chain than alpha-chain transcripts were consistently detected, likely reflecting higher beta-chain transcript abundance. In the raw uncorrected reads, each unique combination of TCR and UMI appeared more than ten times on average. In non-small cell lung cancer, the study quantitatively compared TCR alpha and beta repertoires across several tumor regions, matched nontumor lung, and blood. The study linked features of the TCR repertoire to counts of nonsynonymous mutations, which were determined by whole-exome sequencing of tumor tissue. At surgery, hundreds of tumor regions, 64 matched nontumor lung samples and more than 55 PBMC samples were TCR-sequenced for both alpha and beta chains. Overall study outcomes, separate from this receptor: Ubiquitous expanded tumor TCRs were found in blood more often at tumor resection than at routine follow-up. Additional single-cell paired TCR alpha and beta sequencing was considered necessary to confirm, at a functional level, the hypothesis that regional TCRs recognize regional mutations.

CDR1 and CDR2 are drawn from the germline V gene (reference sequence): LNHNV, YYDKDF. Including the terminal cysteine and phenylalanine, the CDR3 comprises 16 residues. Just CDR3 DNA is preserved here, 48 bases in frame from base 1. Relative to germline, V is missing 1 base and J is missing 2 bases, with 2 bases of the junction outside any gene match. The chain employs TRBV15 and TRBJ2-3, and 11 junctional nucleotides match TRBD2. The sample consisted of PBMCs, taken at surgery. This receptor was identified in a male donor with early-stage non-small cell lung cancer. The sequenced DNA is TGTGCCACCAGCAGAGGACTAGCGGGAATCACAGATACGCAGTATTTT. It specifies CATSRGLAGITDTQYF.